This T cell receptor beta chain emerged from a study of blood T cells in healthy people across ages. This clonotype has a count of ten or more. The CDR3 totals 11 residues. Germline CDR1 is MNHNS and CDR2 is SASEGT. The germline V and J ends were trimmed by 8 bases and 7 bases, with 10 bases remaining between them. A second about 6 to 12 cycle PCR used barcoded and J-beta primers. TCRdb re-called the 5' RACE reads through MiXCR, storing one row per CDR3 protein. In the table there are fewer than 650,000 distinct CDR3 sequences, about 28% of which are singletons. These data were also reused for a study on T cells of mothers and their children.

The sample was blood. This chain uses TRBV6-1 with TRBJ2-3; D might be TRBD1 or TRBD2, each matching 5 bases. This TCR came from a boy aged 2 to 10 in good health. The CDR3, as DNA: TGTGCCAGCCGGTGGGGGAATACGCAGTATTTT. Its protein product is CASRWGNTQYF.